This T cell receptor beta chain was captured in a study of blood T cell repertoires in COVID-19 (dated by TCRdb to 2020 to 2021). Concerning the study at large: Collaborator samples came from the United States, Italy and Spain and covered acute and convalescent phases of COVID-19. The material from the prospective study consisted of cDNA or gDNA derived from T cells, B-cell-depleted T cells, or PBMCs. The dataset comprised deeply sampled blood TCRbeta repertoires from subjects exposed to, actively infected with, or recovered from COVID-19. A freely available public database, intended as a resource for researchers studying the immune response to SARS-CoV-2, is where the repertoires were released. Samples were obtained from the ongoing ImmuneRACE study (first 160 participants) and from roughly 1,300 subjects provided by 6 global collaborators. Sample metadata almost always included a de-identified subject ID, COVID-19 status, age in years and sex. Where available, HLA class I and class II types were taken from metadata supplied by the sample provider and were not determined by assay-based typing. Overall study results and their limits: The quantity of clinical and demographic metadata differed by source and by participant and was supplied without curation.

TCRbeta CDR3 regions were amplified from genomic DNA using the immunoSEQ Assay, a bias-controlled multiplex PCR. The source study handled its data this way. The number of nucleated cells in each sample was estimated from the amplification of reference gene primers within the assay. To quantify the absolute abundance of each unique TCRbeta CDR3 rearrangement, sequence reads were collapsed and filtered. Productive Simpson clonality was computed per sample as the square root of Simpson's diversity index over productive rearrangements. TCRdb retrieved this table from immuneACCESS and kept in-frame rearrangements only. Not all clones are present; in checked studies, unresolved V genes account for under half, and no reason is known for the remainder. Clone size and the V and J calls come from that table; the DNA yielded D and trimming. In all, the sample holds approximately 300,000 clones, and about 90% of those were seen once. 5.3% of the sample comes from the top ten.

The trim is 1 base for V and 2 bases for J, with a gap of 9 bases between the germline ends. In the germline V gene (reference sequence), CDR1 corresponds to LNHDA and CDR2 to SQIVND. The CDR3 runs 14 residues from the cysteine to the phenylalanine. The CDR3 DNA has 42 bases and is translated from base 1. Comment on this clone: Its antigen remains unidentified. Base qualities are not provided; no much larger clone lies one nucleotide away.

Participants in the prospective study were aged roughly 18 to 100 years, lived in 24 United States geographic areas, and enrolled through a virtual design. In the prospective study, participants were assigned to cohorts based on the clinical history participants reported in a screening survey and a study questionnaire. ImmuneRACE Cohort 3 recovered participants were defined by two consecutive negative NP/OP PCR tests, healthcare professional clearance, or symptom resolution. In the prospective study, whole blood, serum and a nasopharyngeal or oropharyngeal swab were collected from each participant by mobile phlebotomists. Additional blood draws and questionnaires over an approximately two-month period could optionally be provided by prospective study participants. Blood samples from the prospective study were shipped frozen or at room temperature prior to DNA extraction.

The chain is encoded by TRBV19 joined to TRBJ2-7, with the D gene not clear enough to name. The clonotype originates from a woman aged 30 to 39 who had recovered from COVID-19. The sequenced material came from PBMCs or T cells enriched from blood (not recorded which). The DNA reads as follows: TGTGCCAGTAGTATAGGGGCTTCACCCTACGAGCAGTACTTC. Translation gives CASSIGASPYEQYF.